This entry lists 19 T cell receptor beta chains sequenced from one sample in a study of STAT3 mutations in large granular lymphocyte leukemia. Study-wide points: Every T-cell large granular lymphocyte leukemia patient had at least one immunodominant TCR beta clonotype.

This table comes from immunoSEQ multiplex PCR, and its TCRdb copy is limited to in-frame clones, with some not included. The repertoire consists of 10,000 to 15,000 clones, with roughly nine tenths occurring once and the leading ten covering 33%. Which antigens these TCRs recognize remains unknown. What was sequenced was peripheral blood mononuclear cells. These receptors all stem from a man aged 40-55 years with T-cell large granular lymphocyte leukemia. Some clones in this sample may be carry-over from other donors' samples.

The genes are TRBV30 and TRBJ1-1; no clear D gene. Germline-derived CDR1 and CDR2 are GTSNPN and SVGIG (reference sequence). V was clipped by 3 bases and J by 2 bases, with 10 bases between them. This CDR3 region has 13 residues. The CDR3 spells CAWRAQPNTEAFF. CDR3 sequence (DNA): TGTGCCTGGAGAGCCCAGCCTAACACTGAAGCTTTCTTT.

The sample holds one count of this clone. This sequence joins TRBV5-1 and TRBJ2-1, with 9 bases fitting TRBD2. The germline CDR1 and CDR2 sequences are SGHRS and YFSETQ. Trimming removed 3 bases from V and 3 bases from J; junction bases left unmatched: 4. This CDR3 has 15 residues. CDR3 residues: CASSYRGGDYNEQFF. The CDR3 nucleotides read TGCGCCAGCAGCTATCGCGGGGGGGACTACAATGAGCAGTTCTTC.

The rearrangement joins TRBV9 to TRBJ2-7, with TRBD2 matching 8 bases. Germline V gene data show CDR1 as SGDLS and CDR2 as YYNGEE. The CDR3 runs 15 residues. Trimming at V came to 3 bases and at J to 4 bases, leaving 9 bases not matched to a gene. The CDR3 sequence is CASSAGGDALYEQYF. The DNA of the CDR3 is TGTGCCAGCAGCGCGGGGGGGGACGCCCTTTACGAGCAGTACTTC.

This chain uses TRBV7-2 with TRBJ1-2, with TRBD1 identical over 8 bases. Losses at the gene ends were 1 base for V and 0 bases for J; bases not matched to a gene: 10. The CDR3 sequence is 18 residues long. The germline CDR1 and CDR2 sequences are SGHTA and FQGNSA. CDR3 sequence reads: CASSLVAGGGRANYGYTF. CDR3 coding DNA: TGTGCCAGCAGCTTAGTGGCAGGGGGCGGGAGAGCTAACTATGGCTACACCTTC.

The rearrangement links TRBV10-2 to TRBJ1-1; no definite D call. The CDR3 runs 12 residues. Germline lookup yields CDR1 WSHSY and CDR2 SAAADI. Trimming left V 8 bases short and J 1 base short, with 8 bases between. In DNA, the CDR3 is TGCGCCAGCCGTGCGGGGAACACTGAAGCTTTCTTT. Its protein is CASRAGNTEAFF.

This chain connects TRBV28 to TRBJ1-2; a weak D match, TRBD1 (5 bases). The length of the CDR3 is 14 residues. The germline V gene has CDR1 MDHEN and CDR2 SYDVKM. V was clipped by 5 bases and J by 8 bases, with 18 bases between them. The CDR3 spells CASSAGRSAWGYTF. The DNA of the CDR3 is TGTGCCAGCAGTGCGGGACGTTCAGCTTGGGGCTACACCTTC.

The chain employs TRBV6-6 and TRBJ1-2; TRBD1 is a possible D gene (5 bases). There are 16 residues in the CDR3. Germline loops: CDR1 MNHNY, CDR2 SVGAGI (reference sequence). The germline V and J ends were trimmed by 6 bases and 3 bases, with 20 bases remaining between them. CDR3 region: CASRKTGTGWDYGYTF. CDR3 DNA sequence: TGTGCCAGCAGAAAAACCGGGACTGGGTGGGACTATGGCTACACCTTC.

The chain has TRBV6-5 and TRBJ2-1; 9 bases match TRBD2. The CDR3 is 15 amino acids. CDR1 MNHEY and CDR2 SVGAGI come from the germline V gene. The V segment lost 7 bases and the J segment 7 bases; nucleotides outside the gene matches: 11. The CDR3 coding sequence is TGTGCCAGCACCGCATCAGCGGGGGGCAGGAATGAGCAGTTCTTC. Protein: CASTASAGGRNEQFF.

V usage is TRBV4-2 and J usage is TRBJ1-1; no firm D call. The germline V gene has CDR1 LGHNA and CDR2 YNFKEQ. The CDR3 has 13 residues. Trimming left V 3 bases short and J 6 bases short, with 11 bases between. The DNA of the CDR3 is TGTGCCAGCAGCCAGGGAGGGAGTGCTGAAGCTTTCTTT. Translated, it gives CASSQGGSAEAFF.

The genes are TRBV5-1 and TRBJ2-3; D call uncertain. The CDR3 loop spans 16 amino acids. V was cut by 0 bases and J by 0 bases, with 11 bases left in between. CDR1 is SGHRS and CDR2 is YFSETQ in the germline V gene. The CDR3 protein is CASSLEARTSTDTQYF. The CDR3 bases are TGCGCCAGCAGCTTGGAAGCGAGAACTAGCACAGATACGCAGTATTTT. Together with reference TRBV5-1 and TRBJ2-3, the CDR3 gives the full variable domain: KAGVTQTPRYLIKTRGQQVTLSCSPISGHRSVSWYQQTPGQGLQFLFEYFSETQRNKGNFPGRFSGRQFSNSRSEMNVSTLELGDSALYLCASSLEARTSTDTQYFGPGTRLTVL.

This chain joins TRBV7-9 and TRBJ1-5, with D uncertain. The CDR3 sequence is 12 residues long. Per the germline V gene, CDR1 is SEHNR and CDR2 is FQNEAQ (reference sequence). Trimming removed 2 bases from V and 4 bases from J, with 3 bases in between. This CDR3 is CASSLLNQPQHF. The CDR3 nucleotides are TGTGCCAGCAGCTTACTAAATCAGCCCCAGCATTTT.

V and J are TRBV7-9 and TRBJ2-1, with TRBD2 identical over 7 bases. The V segment lost 0 bases and the J segment 2 bases; nucleotides outside the gene matches: 4. The CDR3 is made up of 16 amino acids. Germline CDR1 and CDR2: SEHNR and FQNEAQ (reference sequence). The CDR3 spells CASSLASSGPYNEQFF. CDR3 DNA: TGTGCCAGCAGCTTAGCGTCTAGCGGACCCTACAATGAGCAGTTCTTC.

By proportion, this clone is medium-sized. The rearrangement links TRBV30 to TRBJ1-1; D is unresolved. This CDR3 is built from 14 residues. Trimming removed 7 bases from V and 1 base from J, with 16 bases in between. The germline CDR1 and CDR2 sequences are GTSNPN and SVGIG (reference sequence). The CDR3 DNA follows: TGTGCCTCGAGGACCCAAAGGAGGAACACTGAAGCTTTCTTT. Protein sequence: CASRTQRRNTEAFF.

The V call is TRBV27, the J call TRBJ1-6; no clear D gene. V was cut by 4 bases and J by 5 bases, with 9 bases left in between. The V gene's germline CDR1 is MNHEY and CDR2 SMNVEV (reference sequence). CDR3 length: 14 amino acids. For the CDR3, the DNA is TGTGCCAGCAGTTCCTGGCAGGATAATTCACCCCTCCACTTT. Its protein is CASSSWQDNSPLHF.

The chain couples TRBV7-9 to TRBJ1-1, with 7 bases fitting TRBD1. J was trimmed by 4 bases and V by 5 bases; bases with no gene match: 7. This CDR3 has 14 amino acids. Germline V CDR1 and CDR2: SEHNR, FQNEAQ (reference sequence). The CDR3 is CASSDRVGGTEAFF. The CDR3, as DNA: TGTGCCAGCAGCGACAGGGTTGGGGGCACTGAAGCTTTCTTT. Full variable domain (outside the CDR3, taken from reference TRBV7-9 and TRBJ1-1): DTGVSQNPRHKITKRGQNVTFRCDPISEHNRLYWYRQTLGQGPEFLTYFQNEAQLEKSRLLSDRFSAERPKGSFSTLEIQRTEQGDSAMYLCASSDRVGGTEAFFGQGTRLTVV.

The V gene is TRBV27, the J gene TRBJ2-2; 7 nucleotides match TRBD1. The CDR3 runs to 15 residues. After removal of 5 bases from V and 5 bases from J, the junction contained 8 bases not matched to a gene. The germline CDR1 and CDR2 sequences are MNHEY and SMNVEV (reference sequence). The CDR3 sequence is CASSPRDSKTGELFF. CDR3 bases: TGTGCCAGCAGTCCAAGGGACAGTAAGACCGGGGAGCTGTTTTTT.

The CDR3: CASSSLPGGAYRGRQAGELFF. The CDR3, as DNA: TGCGCCAGCAGCTCCCTGCCCGGGGGCGCCTACAGGGGGCGCCAGGCCGGGGAGCTGTTTTTT. The rearrangement joins TRBV5-1 to TRBJ2-2; 9 nucleotides agree with TRBD1. The CDR3 contains 21 residues. The germline V gene encodes CDR1 SGHRS and CDR2 YFSETQ. V was pared by 3 bases and J by 6 bases, with 24 bases of the junction left unmatched.

DNA for the CDR3: TGTGCCAGCTCACCGGCTACAGGAGGCACTGAAGCTTTCTTT. It is translated as CASSPATGGTEAFF. The chain recombines TRBV18 with TRBJ1-1; D possibly corresponds to TRBD1 (5 bases). This CDR3 has 14 residues. The germline gives CDR1 KGHSH, CDR2 LQKENI. V was clipped by 3 bases and J by 4 bases, with 12 bases between them.

V and J are TRBV5-5 and TRBJ2-5; 8 bases agree with TRBD1. Germline CDR1 reads SGHKS; CDR2 reads YYEKEE (reference sequence). The ends lost 0 bases at V and 5 bases at J; junction bases unmatched: 6. This CDR3 spans 15 amino acids. As DNA, the CDR3 is TGTGCCAGCAGCTTGGGGACAGGGTCGTTCGAGACCCAGTACTTC. Translation gives CASSLGTGSFETQYF.